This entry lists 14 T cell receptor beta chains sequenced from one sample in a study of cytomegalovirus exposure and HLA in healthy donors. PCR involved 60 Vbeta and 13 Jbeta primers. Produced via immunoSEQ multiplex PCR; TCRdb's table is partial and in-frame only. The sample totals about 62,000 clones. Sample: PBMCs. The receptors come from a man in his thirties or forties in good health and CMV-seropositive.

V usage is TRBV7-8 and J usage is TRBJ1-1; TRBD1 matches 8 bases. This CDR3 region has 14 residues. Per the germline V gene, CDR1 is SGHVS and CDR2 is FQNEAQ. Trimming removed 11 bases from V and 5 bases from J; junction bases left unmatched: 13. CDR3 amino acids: CASLSTTGATEAFF. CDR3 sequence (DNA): TGTGCCTCCTTATCCACGACAGGGGCAACTGAAGCTTTCTTT.

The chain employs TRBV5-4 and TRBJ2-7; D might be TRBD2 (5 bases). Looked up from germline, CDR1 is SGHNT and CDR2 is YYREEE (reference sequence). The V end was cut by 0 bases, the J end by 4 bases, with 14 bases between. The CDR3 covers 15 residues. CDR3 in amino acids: CASSLGGLGGYEQYF. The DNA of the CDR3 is TGTGCCAGCAGCTTGGGAGGGCTAGGTGGTTACGAGCAGTACTTC. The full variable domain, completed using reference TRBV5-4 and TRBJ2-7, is ETGVTQSPTHLIKTRGQQVTLRCSSQSGHNTVSWYQQALGQGPQFIFQYYREEENGRGNFPPRFSGLQFPNYSSELNVNALELDDSALYLCASSLGGLGGYEQYFGPGTRLTVT.

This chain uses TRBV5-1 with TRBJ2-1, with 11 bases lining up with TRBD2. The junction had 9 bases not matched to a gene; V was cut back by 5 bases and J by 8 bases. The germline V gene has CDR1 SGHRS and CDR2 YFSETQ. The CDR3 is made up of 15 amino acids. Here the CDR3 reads CASSLSGGDWDEQFF. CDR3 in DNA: TGCGCCAGCAGTCTTAGCGGGGGGGATTGGGATGAGCAGTTCTTC.

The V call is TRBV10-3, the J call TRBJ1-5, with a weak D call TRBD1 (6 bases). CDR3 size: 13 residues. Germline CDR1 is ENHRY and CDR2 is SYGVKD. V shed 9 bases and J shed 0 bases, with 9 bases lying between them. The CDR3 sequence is CAMRQDSNQPQHF. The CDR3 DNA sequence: TGTGCCATGAGACAGGATAGCAATCAGCCCCAGCATTTT.

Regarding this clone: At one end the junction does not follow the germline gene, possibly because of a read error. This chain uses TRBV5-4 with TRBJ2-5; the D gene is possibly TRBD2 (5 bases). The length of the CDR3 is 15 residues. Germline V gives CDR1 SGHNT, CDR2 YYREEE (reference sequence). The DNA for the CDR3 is TGTGCCAGCAGCTTGATGGGGAGCCGGAAAGAGAACCAGTACTTC. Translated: CASSLMGSRKENQYF.

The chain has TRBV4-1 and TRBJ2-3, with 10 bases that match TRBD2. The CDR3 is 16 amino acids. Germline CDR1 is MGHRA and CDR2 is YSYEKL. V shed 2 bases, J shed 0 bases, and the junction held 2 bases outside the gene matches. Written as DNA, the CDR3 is TGCGCCAGCAGCCAAAGGGGACTAGCGAGCACAGATACGCAGTATTTT. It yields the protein CASSQRGLASTDTQYF.

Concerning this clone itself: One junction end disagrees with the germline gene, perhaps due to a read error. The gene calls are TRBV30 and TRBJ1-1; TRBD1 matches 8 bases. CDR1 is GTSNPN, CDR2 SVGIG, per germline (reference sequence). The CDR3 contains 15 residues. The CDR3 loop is CAWSHRGSGRTEDFF. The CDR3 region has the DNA TGTGCCTGGAGTCACAGGGGGTCAGGGAGGACTGAAGATTTCTTT.

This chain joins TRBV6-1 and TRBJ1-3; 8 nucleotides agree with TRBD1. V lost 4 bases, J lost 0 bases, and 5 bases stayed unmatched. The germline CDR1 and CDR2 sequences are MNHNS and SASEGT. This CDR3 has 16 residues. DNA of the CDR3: TGTGCCAGCAGTGCTCAGGGGGCTGACTCTGGAAACACCATATATTTT. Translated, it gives CASSAQGADSGNTIYF.

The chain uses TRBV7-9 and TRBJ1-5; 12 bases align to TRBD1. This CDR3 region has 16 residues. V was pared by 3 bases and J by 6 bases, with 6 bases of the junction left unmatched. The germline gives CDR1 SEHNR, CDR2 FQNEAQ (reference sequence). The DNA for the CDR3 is TGTGCCAGCAGCTTCTCGGGACAGGGGGCGACTCAGCCCCAGCATTTT. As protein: CASSFSGQGATQPQHF.

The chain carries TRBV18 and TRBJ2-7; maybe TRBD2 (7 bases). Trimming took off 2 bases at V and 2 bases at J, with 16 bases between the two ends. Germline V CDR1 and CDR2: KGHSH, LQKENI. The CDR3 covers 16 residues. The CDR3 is CASSPGGASSAYEQYF. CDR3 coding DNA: TGTGCCAGCTCACCAGGGGGGGCCTCAAGCGCCTACGAGCAGTACTTC.

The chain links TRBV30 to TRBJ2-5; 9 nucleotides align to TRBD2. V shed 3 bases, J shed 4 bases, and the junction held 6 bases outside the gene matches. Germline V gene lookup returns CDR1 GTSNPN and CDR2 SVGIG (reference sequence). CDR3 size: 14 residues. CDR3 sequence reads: CAWRFAGGVETQYF. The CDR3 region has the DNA TGTGCCTGGAGGTTTGCGGGGGGGGTAGAGACCCAGTACTTC.

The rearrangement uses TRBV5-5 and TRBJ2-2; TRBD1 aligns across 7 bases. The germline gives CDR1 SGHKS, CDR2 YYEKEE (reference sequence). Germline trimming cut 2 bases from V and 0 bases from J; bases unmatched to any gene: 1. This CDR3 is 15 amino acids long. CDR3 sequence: CASSFGTANTGELFF. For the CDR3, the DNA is TGTGCCAGCAGCTTCGGGACAGCGAACACCGGGGAGCTGTTTTTT.

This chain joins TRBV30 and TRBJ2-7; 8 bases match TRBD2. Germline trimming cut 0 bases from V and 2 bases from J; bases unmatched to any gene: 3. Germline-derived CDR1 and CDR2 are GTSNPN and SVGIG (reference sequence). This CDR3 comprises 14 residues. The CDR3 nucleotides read TGTGCCTGGAGTGTGTCAGCGGGAGCCTACGAGCAGTACTTC. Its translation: CAWSVSAGAYEQYF. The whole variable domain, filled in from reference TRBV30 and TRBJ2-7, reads SQTIHQWPATLVQPVGSPLSLECTVEGTSNPNLYWYRQAAGRGLQLLFYSVGIGQISSEVPQNLSASRPQDRQFILSSKKLLLSDSGFYLCAWSVSAGAYEQYFGPGTRLTVT.

The CDR3 region is CSALTSGSYNEQFF. CDR3 sequence (DNA): TGCAGCGCCCTAACTAGCGGCTCCTACAATGAGCAGTTCTTC. V and J are TRBV29-1 and TRBJ2-1, with 8 bases identical to TRBD2. Germline lookup yields CDR1 SQVTM and CDR2 ANQGSEA. This CDR3 contains 14 residues. V lost 7 bases, J lost 0 bases, and 5 bases stayed unmatched.